This T cell receptor beta chain came from a study of blood T cell repertoires in COVID-19. Turning to the study itself: Samples of COVID-19 (acute and convalescent) were obtained from the United States, Italy and Spain. T cells, B-cell-depleted T cells, or PBMCs provided the cDNA or gDNA that served as material.

Comment on this clone: Other nucleotide sequences in the sample specify the same CDR3.

Authors' analysis steps: Estimated nucleated cell counts came from reference gene primer amplification. Profiling relied on immunoSEQ multiplex PCR, and the TCRdb table lists in-frame clones only, not all of them. V, J and clone size are taken as reported in that table, and D and trimming were inferred from the DNA itself. The sample comprises about 190,000 clones, roughly nine tenths of which are singletons, and about 7% rests with the top ten. V lost 4 bases to trimming and J lost 0 bases, with 8 bases between them. This CDR3 has 13 amino acids. Germline lookup yields CDR1 SGHRS and CDR2 YFSETQ. Sequencing was done on a sample of peripheral blood. This receptor was taken from a man in his forties with acute or convalescent COVID-19. The chain uses TRBV5-1 and TRBJ2-7; TRBD2 might be the D (5 bases). The CDR3 spells CASSLGSSYEQYF. The DNA of the CDR3 is TGCGCCAGCAGCCTGGGGAGCTCCTACGAGCAGTACTTC.